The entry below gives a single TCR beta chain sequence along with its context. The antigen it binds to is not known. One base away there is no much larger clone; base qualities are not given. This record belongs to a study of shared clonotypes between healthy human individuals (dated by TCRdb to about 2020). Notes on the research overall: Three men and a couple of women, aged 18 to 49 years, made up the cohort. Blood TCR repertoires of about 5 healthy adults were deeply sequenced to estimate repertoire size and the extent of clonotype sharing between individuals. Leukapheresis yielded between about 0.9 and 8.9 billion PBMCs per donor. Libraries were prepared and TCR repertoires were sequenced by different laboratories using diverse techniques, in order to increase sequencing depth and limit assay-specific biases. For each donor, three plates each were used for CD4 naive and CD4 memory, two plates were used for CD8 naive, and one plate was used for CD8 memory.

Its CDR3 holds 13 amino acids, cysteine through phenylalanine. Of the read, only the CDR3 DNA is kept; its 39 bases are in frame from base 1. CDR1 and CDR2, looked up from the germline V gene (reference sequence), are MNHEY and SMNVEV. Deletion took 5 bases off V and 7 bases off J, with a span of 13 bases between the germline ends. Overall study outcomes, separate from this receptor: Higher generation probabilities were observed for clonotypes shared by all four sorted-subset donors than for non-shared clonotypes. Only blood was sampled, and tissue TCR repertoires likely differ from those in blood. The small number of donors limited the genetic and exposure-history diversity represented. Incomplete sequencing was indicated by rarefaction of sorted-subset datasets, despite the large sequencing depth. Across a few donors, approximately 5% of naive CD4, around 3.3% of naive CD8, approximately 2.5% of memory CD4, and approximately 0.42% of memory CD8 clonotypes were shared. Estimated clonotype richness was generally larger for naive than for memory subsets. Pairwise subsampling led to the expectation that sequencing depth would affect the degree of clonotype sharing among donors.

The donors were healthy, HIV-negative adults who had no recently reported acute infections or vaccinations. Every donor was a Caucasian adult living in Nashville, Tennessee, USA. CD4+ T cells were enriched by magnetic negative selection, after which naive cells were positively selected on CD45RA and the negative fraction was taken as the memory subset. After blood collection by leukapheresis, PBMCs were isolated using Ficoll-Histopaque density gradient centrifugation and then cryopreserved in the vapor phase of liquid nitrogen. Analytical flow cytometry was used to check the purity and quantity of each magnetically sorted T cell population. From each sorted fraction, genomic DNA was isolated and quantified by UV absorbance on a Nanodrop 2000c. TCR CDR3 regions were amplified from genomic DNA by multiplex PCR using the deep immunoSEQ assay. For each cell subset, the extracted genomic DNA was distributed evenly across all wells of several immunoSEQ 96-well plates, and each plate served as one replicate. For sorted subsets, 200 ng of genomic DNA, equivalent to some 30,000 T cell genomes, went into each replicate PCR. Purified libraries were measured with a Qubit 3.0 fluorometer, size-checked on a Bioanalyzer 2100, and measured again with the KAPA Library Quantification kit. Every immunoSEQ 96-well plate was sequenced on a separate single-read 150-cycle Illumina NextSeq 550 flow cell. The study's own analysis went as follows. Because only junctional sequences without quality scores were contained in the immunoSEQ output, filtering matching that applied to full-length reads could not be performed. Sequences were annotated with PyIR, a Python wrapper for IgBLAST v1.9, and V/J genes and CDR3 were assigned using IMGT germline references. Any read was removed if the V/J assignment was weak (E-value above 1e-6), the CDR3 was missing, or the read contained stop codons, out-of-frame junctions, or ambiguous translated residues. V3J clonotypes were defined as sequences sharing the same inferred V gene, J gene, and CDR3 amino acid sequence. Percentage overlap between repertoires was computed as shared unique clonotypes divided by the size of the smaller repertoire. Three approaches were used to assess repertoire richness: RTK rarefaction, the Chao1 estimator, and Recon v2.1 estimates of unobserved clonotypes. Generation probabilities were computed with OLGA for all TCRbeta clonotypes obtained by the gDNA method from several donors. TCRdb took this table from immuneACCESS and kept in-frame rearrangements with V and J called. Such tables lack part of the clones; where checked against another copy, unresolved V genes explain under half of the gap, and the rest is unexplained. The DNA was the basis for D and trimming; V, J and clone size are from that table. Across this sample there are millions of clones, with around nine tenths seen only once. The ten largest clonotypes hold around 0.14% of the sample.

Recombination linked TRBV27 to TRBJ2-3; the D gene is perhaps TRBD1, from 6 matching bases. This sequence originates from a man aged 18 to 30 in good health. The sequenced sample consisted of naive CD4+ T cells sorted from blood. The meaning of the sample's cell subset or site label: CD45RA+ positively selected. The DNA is TGTGCCAGCAGTCTGACCAGGGGAAATACGCAGTATTTT. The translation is CASSLTRGNTQYF.